The 10 T cell receptor beta chains listed next were all sequenced from one sample in a study of blood T cell repertoires in COVID-19 (dated by TCRdb to about 2020). Library preparation used the immunoSEQ multiplex PCR assay. TCRdb stores this immuneACCESS table with in-frame sequences only. Part of the clones is absent; in the studies checked, under half of the shortfall reflects unresolved V genes, and no reason is known for the rest. The sample table contains 200,000 to 300,000 clones; only one count was recorded for around 80% of them. Of the sample, 4% to 5% is held by the ten largest clones. Specimen: peripheral blood. These receptors were taken from a man aged 55 to 70 with acute or convalescent COVID-19.

The J gene is TRBJ1-1, the V gene TRBV3-1 (or the pseudogene TRBV3-2); no clear D. The V end lost 3 bases, the J end lost 6 bases, and 11 bases lay between the germline ends. Germline values: CDR1 LGHDT, CDR2 YNNKEL (reference sequence). The CDR3 is 13 residues long. This chain's CDR3 is CASSHLEKSEAFF. In DNA form, the CDR3 reads TGTGCCAGCAGCCATTTAGAAAAGTCTGAAGCTTTCTTT.

The chain carries TRBV28 and TRBJ1-5, with D possibly TRBD1 on 5 matching bases. The germline gives CDR1 MDHEN, CDR2 SYDVKM. This CDR3 is built from 14 residues. Trimming left V 8 bases short and J 1 base short, with 12 bases between. CDR3 sequence: CASWTPESNQPQHF. In DNA form, the CDR3 reads TGTGCCAGCTGGACACCCGAGAGCAATCAGCCCCAGCATTTT. The variable domain in full, completed from reference TRBV28 and TRBJ1-5, reads DVKVTQSSRYLVKRTGEKVFLECVQDMDHENMFWYRQDPGLGLRLIYFSYDVKMKEKGDIPEGYSVSREKKERFSLILESASTNQTSMYLCASWTPESNQPQHFGDGTRLSIL.

This clone appeared a few times. The J gene is TRBJ2-5, the V gene TRBV11-3; a weak D match, TRBD2 (5 bases). V lost 5 bases, J lost 4 bases, and 11 bases lay in between. Germline CDR1 and CDR2: SGHNT and YENEEA. This CDR3 is 13 amino acids long. The CDR3 DNA reads TGTGCCAGCAGCCCGCACGGAGGAGAGACCCAGTACTTC. Its protein is CASSPHGGETQYF.

The chain has TRBV18 and TRBJ2-1; 7 bases match TRBD1. The CDR3 totals 17 residues. Germline CDR1 KGHSH, CDR2 LQKENI. V gave up 6 bases and J gave up 4 bases; unmatched junction bases: 15. CDR3 in amino acids: CASSESFEGAGYNEQFF. The CDR3, as DNA: TGTGCCAGCTCTGAAAGTTTCGAGGGGGCTGGGTACAATGAGCAGTTCTTC.

Here the CDR3 reads CASSSHSGGNTGELFF. As DNA, the CDR3 is TGTGCCAGCAGCTCCCATAGCGGGGGCAACACCGGGGAGCTGTTTTTT. The chain couples TRBV7-8 to TRBJ2-2; 9 bases line up with TRBD2. Per germline, CDR1 SGHVS and CDR2 FQNEAQ. The CDR3 contains 16 residues. Trimming at V came to 4 bases and at J to 2 bases, leaving 5 bases not matched to a gene.

The DNA of the CDR3 is TGCAGTGCTAGTCCGACAGGGAACTCTGGAAACACCATATATTTT. Residues: CSASPTGNSGNTIYF. This sequence joins TRBV20-1 and TRBJ1-3; 7 bases are shared with TRBD1. V lost 3 bases and J lost 0; bases outside the gene matches: 5. CDR1 DFQATT and CDR2 SNEGSKA come from the germline V gene (reference sequence). The CDR3 runs to 15 residues.

The rearrangement joins TRBV4-2 to TRBJ1-1, with D possibly TRBD1 on 6 matching bases. This CDR3 region has 14 residues. Germline V gene sequence: CDR1 LGHNA, CDR2 YNFKEQ. V gave up 2 bases and J gave up 5 bases, with 12 bases separating them. This CDR3 reads CASSQTGSGTEAFF. The CDR3 DNA is TGTGCCAGCAGCCAAACAGGGAGCGGAACTGAAGCTTTCTTT.

The chain uses TRBV5-4 and TRBJ2-3; D gene uncertain. CDR3 length: 14 residues. CDR1 is SGHNT and CDR2 is YYREEE in the germline V gene (reference sequence). The ends were cut back, 0 bases at V and 2 bases at J, with 7 bases in the middle. In nucleotides, the CDR3 is TGTGCCAGCAGCTTGGGAGTTTTCACAGATACGCAGTATTTT. Amino acids: CASSLGVFTDTQYF. The whole variable domain, remainder taken from reference TRBV5-4 and TRBJ2-3, is ETGVTQSPTHLIKTRGQQVTLRCSSQSGHNTVSWYQQALGQGPQFIFQYYREEENGRGNFPPRFSGLQFPNYSSELNVNALELDDSALYLCASSLGVFTDTQYFGPGTRLTVL.

The table lists this clone with a count of one. The chain is built from TRBV27 and TRBJ2-2, with D maybe TRBD1 (5 bases). CDR1 and CDR2 from the germline V gene are MNHEY and SMNVEV (reference sequence). The CDR3 runs 14 residues. Trimming pared 7 bases from V and 1 base from J, leaving 10 bases between. The CDR3 protein is CASTPGQNTGELFF. CDR3 sequence (DNA): TGTGCCAGCACGCCCGGACAGAACACCGGGGAGCTGTTTTTT.

This sequence joins TRBV2 and TRBJ2-7; D is possibly TRBD1 (6 bases). The CDR3 length is 14 residues. Trimming shortened V by 1 base and J by 0 bases, and 7 bases separated the two germline ends. CDR1 is SNHLY and CDR2 is FYNNEI in the germline V gene. CDR3 DNA sequence: TGTGCCAGCAGTGAAGGGACAGCCTCCTACGAGCAGTACTTC. Its translation is CASSEGTASYEQYF.